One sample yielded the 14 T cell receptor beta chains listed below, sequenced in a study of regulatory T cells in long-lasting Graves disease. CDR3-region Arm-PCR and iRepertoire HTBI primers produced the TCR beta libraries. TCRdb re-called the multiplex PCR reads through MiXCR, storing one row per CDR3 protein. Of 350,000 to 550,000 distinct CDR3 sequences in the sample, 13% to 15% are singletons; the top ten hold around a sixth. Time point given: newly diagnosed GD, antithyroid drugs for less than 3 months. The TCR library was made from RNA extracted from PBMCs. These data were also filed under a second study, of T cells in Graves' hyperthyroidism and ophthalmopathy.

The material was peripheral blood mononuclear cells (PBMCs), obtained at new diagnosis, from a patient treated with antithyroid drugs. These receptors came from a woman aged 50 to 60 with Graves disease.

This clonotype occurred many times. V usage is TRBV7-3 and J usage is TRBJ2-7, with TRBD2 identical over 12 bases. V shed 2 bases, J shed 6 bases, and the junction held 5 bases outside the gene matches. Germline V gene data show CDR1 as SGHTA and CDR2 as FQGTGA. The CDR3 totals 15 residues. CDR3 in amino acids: CASSLGLAGSAEQYF. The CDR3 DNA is TGTGCCAGCAGCTTAGGACTAGCGGGATCTGCCGAGCAGTACTTC.

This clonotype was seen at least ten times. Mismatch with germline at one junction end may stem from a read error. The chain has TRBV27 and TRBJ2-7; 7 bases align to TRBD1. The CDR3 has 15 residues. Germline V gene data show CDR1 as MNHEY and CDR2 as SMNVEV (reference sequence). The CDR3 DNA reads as TGTGCCAGCAGTATATCGCGAGGGGGCTCGTACGAGCAGTACTTC. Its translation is CASSISRGGSYEQYF.

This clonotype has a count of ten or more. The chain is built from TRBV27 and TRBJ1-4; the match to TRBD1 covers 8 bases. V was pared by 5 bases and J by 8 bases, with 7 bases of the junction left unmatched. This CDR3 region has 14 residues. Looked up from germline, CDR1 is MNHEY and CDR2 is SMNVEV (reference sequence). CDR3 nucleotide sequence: TGTGCCAGCAGTCCGCGGACAGGGAGGGAAAAACTGTTTTTT. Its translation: CASSPRTGREKLFF.

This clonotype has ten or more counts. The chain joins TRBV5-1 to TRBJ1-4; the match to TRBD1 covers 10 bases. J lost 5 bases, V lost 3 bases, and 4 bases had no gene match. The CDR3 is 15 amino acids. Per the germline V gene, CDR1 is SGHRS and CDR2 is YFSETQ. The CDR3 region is CASSYGQGGNEKLFF. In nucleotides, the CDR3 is TGCGCCAGCAGCTACGGACAGGGGGGGAATGAAAAACTGTTTTTT.

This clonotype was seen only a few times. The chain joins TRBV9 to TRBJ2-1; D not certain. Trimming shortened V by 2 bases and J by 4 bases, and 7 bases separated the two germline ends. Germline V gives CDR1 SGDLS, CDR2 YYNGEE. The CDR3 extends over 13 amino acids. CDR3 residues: CASSVRPYNEQFF. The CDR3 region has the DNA TGTGCCAGCAGCGTCCGACCTTACAATGAGCAGTTCTTC.

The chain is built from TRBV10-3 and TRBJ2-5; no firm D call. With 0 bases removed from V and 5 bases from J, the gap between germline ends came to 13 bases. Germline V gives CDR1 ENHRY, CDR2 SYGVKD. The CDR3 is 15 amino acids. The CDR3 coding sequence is TGTGCCATCAGTGAGTCGTGGCAGGATCAGGAGACCCAGTACTTC. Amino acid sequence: CAISESWQDQETQYF.

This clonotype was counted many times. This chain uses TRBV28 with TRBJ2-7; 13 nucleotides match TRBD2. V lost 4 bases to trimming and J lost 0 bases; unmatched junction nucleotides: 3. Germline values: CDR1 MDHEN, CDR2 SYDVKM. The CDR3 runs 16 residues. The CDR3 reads CASSSWTSGSSYEQYF. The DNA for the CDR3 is TGTGCCAGCAGTTCGTGGACTAGCGGGAGCTCCTACGAGCAGTACTTC.

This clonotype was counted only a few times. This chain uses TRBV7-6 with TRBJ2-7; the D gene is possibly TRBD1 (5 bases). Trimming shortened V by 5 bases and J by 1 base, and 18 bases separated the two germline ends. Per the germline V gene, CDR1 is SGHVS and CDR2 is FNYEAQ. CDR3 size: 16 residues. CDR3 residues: CASSPQGTYLSYEQYF. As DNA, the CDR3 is TGTGCCAGCAGCCCTCAGGGCACGTACCTTTCCTACGAGCAGTACTTC.

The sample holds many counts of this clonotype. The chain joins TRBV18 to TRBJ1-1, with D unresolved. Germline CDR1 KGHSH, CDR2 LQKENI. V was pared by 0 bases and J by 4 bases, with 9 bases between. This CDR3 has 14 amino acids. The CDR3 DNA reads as TGTGCCAGCTCACCACCTTCTAGGATCACTGAAGCTTTCTTT. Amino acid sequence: CASSPPSRITEAFF.

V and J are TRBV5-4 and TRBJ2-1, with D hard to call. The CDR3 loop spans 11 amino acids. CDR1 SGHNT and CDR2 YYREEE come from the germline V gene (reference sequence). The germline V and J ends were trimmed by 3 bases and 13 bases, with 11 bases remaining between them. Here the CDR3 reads CASSSFETQFF. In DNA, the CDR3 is TGTGCCAGCAGCTCATTCGAGACCCAGTTCTTC. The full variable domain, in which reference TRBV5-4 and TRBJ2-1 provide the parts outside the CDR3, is ETGVTQSPTHLIKTRGQQVTLRCSSQSGHNTVSWYQQALGQGPQFIFQYYREEENGRGNFPPRFSGLQFPNYSSELNVNALELDDSALYLCASSSFETQFFGPGTRLTVL.

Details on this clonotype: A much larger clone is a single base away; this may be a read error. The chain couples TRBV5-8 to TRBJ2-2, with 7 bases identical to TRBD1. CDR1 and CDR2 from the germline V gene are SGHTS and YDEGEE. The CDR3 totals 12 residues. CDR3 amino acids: CASSYSSGGLFF. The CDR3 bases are TGCGCCAGCAGCTATAGTTCAGGGGGGCTGTTTTTT.

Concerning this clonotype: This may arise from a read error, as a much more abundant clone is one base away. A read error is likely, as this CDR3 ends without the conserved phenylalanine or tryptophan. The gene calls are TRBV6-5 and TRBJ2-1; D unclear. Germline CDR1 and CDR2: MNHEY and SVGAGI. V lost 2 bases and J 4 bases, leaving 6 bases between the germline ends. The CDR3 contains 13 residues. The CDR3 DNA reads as TGTGCCAGCAGTTACCATGAATACAATGAGCAGTTCTCC. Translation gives CASSYHEYNEQFS.

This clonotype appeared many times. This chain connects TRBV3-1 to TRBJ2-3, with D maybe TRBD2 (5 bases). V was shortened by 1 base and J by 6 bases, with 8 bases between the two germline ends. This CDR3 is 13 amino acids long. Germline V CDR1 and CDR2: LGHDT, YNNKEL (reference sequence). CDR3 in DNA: TGTGCCAGCAGCCAAGGCCGCGGGGATACGCAGTATTTT. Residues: CASSQGRGDTQYF.

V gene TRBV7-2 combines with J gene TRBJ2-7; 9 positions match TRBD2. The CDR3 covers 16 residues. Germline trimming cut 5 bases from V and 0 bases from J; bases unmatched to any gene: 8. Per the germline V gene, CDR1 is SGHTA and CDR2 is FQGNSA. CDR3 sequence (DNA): TGTGCCAGCAGCAGATTAGCGGGAGAGCTCTCCTACGAGCAGTACTTC. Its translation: CASSRLAGELSYEQYF. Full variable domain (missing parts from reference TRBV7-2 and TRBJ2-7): GAGVSQSPSNKVTEKGKDVELRCDPISGHTALYWYRQSLGQGLEFLIYFQGNSAPDKSGLPSDRFSAERTGGSVSTLTIQRTQQEDSAVYLCASSRLAGELSYEQYFGPGTRLTVT.